The entry that follows covers one T cell receptor (beta chain) sequence. TCRdb's table, derived via immunoSEQ multiplex PCR, lists solely in-frame clones and lacks some. Of more than 200,000 clones listed, around 83% are singletons. The data originate from a study of blood T cell repertoires in COVID-19. Deletions cut 2 bases from V and 0 bases from J, with 14 bases between. Germline CDR1 and CDR2: SGHRS and YFSETQ. This CDR3 has 16 amino acids. The sample taken for sequencing was peripheral blood. The rearrangement links TRBV5-1 to TRBJ1-1; D gene ambiguous. The clonotype comes from a man aged 35 to 55 with active or convalescent COVID-19. CDR3 sequence (DNA): TGCGCCAGCAGCTTCTCCCTCGCGGCCATGAACACTGAAGCTTTCTTT. Amino acid sequence: CASSFSLAAMNTEAFF.